This T cell receptor (beta chain) originates from a study of cytomegalovirus exposure and HLA in healthy donors. The PCR was carried out with 60 Vbeta primers and 13 Jbeta primers. Profiling relied on immunoSEQ multiplex PCR, and the TCRdb table lists in-frame clones only, not all of them. The data show some 80,000 clones, and the top ten clones hold 0.95% to 1.3%. The receptor comes from a woman in her thirties in good health and CMV-seronegative. Material for sequencing was PBMCs.

CDR3 DNA: TGTGCTAGTGGCAGAAACACCGGGGAGCTGTTTTTT. It yields the protein CASGRNTGELFF. The V and J genes are TRBV12-5 and TRBJ2-2; D gene uncertain. The ends were cut back, 6 bases at V and 2 bases at J, with 4 bases in the middle. This CDR3 has 12 amino acids. The germline V gene has CDR1 LGHNT and CDR2 FRNRAP.